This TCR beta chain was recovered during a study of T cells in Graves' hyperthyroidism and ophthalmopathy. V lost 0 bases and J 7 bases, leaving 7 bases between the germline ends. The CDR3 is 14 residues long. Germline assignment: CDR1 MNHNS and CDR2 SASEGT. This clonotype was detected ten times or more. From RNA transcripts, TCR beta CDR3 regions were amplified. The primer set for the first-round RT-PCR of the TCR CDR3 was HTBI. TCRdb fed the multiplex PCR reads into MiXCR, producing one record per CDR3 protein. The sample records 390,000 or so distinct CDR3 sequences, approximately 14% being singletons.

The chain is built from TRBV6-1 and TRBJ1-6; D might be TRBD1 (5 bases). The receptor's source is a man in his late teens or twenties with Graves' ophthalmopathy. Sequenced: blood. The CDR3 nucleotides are TGTGCCAGCAGTGAAGCAGGGGAGAATTCACCCCTCCACTTT. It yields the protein CASSEAGENSPLHF.